This T cell receptor (beta chain) stems from a study of T-cell memory formation after mild COVID-19. Remarks on this clonotype: As yet, its antigen is unknown.

Sample barcodes and UMIs were carried by the TCR alpha and TCR beta cDNA libraries that 5'RACE generated with constant-segment primers. TCRdb passed the 5' RACE reads through MiXCR, listing each CDR3 protein once. In the table there are about 560,000 distinct CDR3 sequences, around 15% of which are singletons. The germline V and J ends were trimmed by 1 base and 3 bases, with 10 bases remaining between them. Germline-derived CDR1 and CDR2 are MGHDK and SYGVNS. This CDR3 has 14 residues. General study points: Cross-reactive memory appears to have joined, as suggested by some responding clones showing up in pre-infection memory. Balance between CD4 and CD8 was seen in clones contracting day 15 to 85, and a CD4+ lean was seen in later expanders. Of the contracting clones, CD4+ ones lay mainly in CM and EM, and CD8+ ones in EMRA.

V usage is TRBV25-1 and J usage is TRBJ2-7, with D perhaps TRBD2 (6 bases). The source is an adult woman who had mild COVID-19 (a few samples of this study predate the infection). Cell type and time point are not known. Sequencing was performed on PBMCs or a T cell subset sorted from them (not recorded which). The CDR3 loop is CASSEWGDGYEQYF. Written as DNA, the CDR3 is TGTGCCAGCAGTGAATGGGGGGACGGCTACGAGCAGTACTTC.